A selection of T cell receptor beta chains follows, all from one sample in a study of CD4 T cells in relation to SARS-CoV-2 and coronaviruses. No cognate antigen is known for these TCRs. Some clones are missing from TCRdb's copy, which holds only in-frame ones; the method was immunoSEQ multiplex PCR. There are more than 15,000 clones in the sample; around 80% occur only once, and about a fifth lies in the top ten. What was sequenced was CD4+ T cells from PBMCs, cultured in vitro. The receptors come from a human donor in good health. Each CDR3 is given with its conserved first and last residue. D genes are given only for firm matches. Some rows have no size entry. The others give once, few or many, or a class for an expanded clone.

>TRBJ1-4|-|-|TRBV30
CAWSAGTNEKLFF
TGTGCCTGGAGTGCCGGTACTAATGAAAAACTGTTTTTT
>TRBJ1-1|TRBD1|-|TRBV10-3
CAISEGQENTEAFF
TGTGCCATCAGTGAAGGACAGGAGAACACTGAAGCTTTCTTT
>TRBJ1-2|-|-|TRBV6-6
CASSFEQNPNYGYTF
TGTGCCAGCAGTTTTGAACAGAACCCCAACTATGGCTACACCTTC
>TRBJ2-1|TRBD2|-|TRBV10-3
CATRGTSGYNEQFF
TGTGCCACCAGGGGGACTAGCGGGTACAATGAGCAGTTCTTC
>TRBJ1-1|TRBD1|once|TRBV18
CASSPETGVGMNTEAFF
TGTGCCAGCTCACCCGAGACAGGGGTAGGAATGAACACTGAAGCTTTCTTT
>TRBJ2-7|TRBD2|-|TRBV9
CASSPHSGTSALEQYF
TGTGCCAGCAGCCCACATTCCGGGACTAGCGCCCTAGAGCAGTACTTC
>TRBJ2-5|-|-|TRBV7-3
CASSLGLTGMETQYF
TGTGCCAGCAGCTTAGGATTAACAGGGATGGAGACCCAGTACTTC
>TRBJ2-1|-|-|TRBV7-3
CASSLSGNPGNEQFF
TGTGCCAGCAGCTTAAGCGGGAACCCGGGCAATGAGCAGTTCTTC
>TRBJ1-1|-|-|TRBV5-1
CASSPTGTGNTEAFF
TGCGCCAGCAGCCCCACAGGGACCGGGAACACTGAAGCTTTCTTT
>TRBJ2-7|-|-|TRBV7-8
CASSSRRTASYEQYF
TGTGCCAGCAGCTCCAGACGGACTGCTTCCTACGAGCAGTACTTC
>TRBJ2-7|TRBD1|-|TRBV5-1
CASSTRQGEAYEQYF
TGCGCCAGCAGCACTAGACAGGGGGAAGCCTACGAGCAGTACTTC
>TRBJ1-5|TRBD1|few|TRBV30
CAWTGGGNQPQHF
TGTGCCTGGACAGGGGGTGGCAATCAGCCCCAGCATTTT
>TRBJ2-5|-|-|TRBV12-5
CASAPVVGRETQYF
TGTGCTAGTGCCCCCGTGGTTGGAAGAGAGACCCAGTACTTC
>TRBJ1-1|-|-|TRBV19
CASTPGEGTEAFF
TGTGCCAGTACCCCAGGGGAGGGCACTGAAGCTTTCTTT
>TRBJ2-3|-|-|TRBV28
CASSWWRTDTQYF
TGTGCCAGCAGTTGGTGGAGGACAGATACGCAGTATTTT
>TRBJ1-5|-|-|TRBV19
CASSNRANQPQHF
TGTGCCAGTAGTAACAGGGCTAATCAGCCCCAGCATTTT
>TRBJ2-2|-|-|TRBV2
CASSVGPGANTGELFF
TGTGCCAGCAGTGTGGGGCCCGGGGCGAACACCGGGGAGCTGTTTTTT
>TRBJ1-5|-|once|TRBV12-3/TRBV12-4
CASSQDSDQPQHF
TGTGCCAGCAGCCAAGACAGCGATCAGCCCCAGCATTTT
>TRBJ1-1|-|few|TRBV28
CASSSPGIRTEAFF
TGTGCCAGCAGTTCGCCAGGGATTCGCACTGAAGCTTTCTTT
>TRBJ2-3|-|-|TRBV5-1
CASSPVLGGNTDTQYF
TGCGCCAGCAGCCCCGTCTTAGGGGGAAACACAGATACGCAGTATTTT
>TRBJ2-2|-|few|TRBV7-9
CASSFLENTGELFF
TGTGCCAGCAGCTTTTTAGAGAACACCGGGGAGCTGTTTTTT
>TRBJ2-7|TRBD1|-|TRBV25-1
CASRGQATYEQYF
TGTGCCAGCCGAGGACAGGCTACCTACGAGCAGTACTTC
>TRBJ1-3|-|-|TRBV6-5
CASSPSPGNTIYF
TGTGCCAGCAGCCCCAGCCCTGGAAACACCATATATTTT
>TRBJ2-1|-|-|TRBV29-1
CSSQIPGRINNEQFF
TGCAGCTCTCAAATCCCGGGACGTATAAACAATGAGCAGTTCTTC
>TRBJ1-5|-|-|TRBV19
CASSIGSKNQPQHF
TGTGCCAGTAGTATAGGCAGTAAGAATCAGCCCCAGCATTTT
>TRBJ2-1|TRBD2|-|TRBV28
CASSTTSGYNEQFF
TGTGCCAGCAGTACCACTAGCGGCTACAATGAGCAGTTCTTC
>TRBJ2-7|-|-|TRBV10-3
CAISESVGDTDEQYF
TGTGCCATCAGTGAGTCAGTGGGGGATACCGACGAGCAGTACTTC
>TRBJ1-1|-|-|TRBV27
CASSLRPGLPSEAFF
TGTGCCAGCAGTTTACGGCCGGGGCTTCCCTCTGAAGCTTTCTTT
>TRBJ2-7|-|once|TRBV25-1
CASSGTVTYEQYF
TGTGCCAGCAGCGGGACCGTAACCTACGAGCAGTACTTC
>TRBJ2-7|TRBD1|-|TRBV5-1
CASSPPGQAVYEQYF
TGCGCCAGCAGCCCCCCGGGACAGGCGGTTTACGAGCAGTACTTC
>TRBJ1-1|-|once|TRBV19
CASSIVWNTEAFF
TGTGCCAGTAGTATAGTTTGGAACACTGAAGCTTTCTTT
>TRBJ2-7|-|-|TRBV10-2
CASSERLVAGSYEQYF
TGCGCCAGCAGTGAGCGACTCGTTGCGGGCTCCTACGAGCAGTACTTC
>TRBJ1-6|-|few|TRBV11-2
CASSLGVLSSVSSPLHF
TGTGCCAGCAGCTTAGGTGTCCTCTCCTCGGTTAGTTCACCCCTCCACTTT
>TRBJ2-1|-|-|TRBV7-3
CASSSAPAGEQFF
TGTGCCAGCAGCTCAGCCCCAGCAGGTGAGCAGTTCTTC
>TRBJ2-7|TRBD2|medium-sized|TRBV15
CATSTGTSGRRGFYEQYF
TGTGCCACCTCAACCGGGACTAGCGGGAGACGGGGGTTCTACGAGCAGTACTTC
>TRBJ1-1|-|-|TRBV2
CASIAAGLAAEAFF
TGTGCCAGCATCGCCGCGGGGTTGGCGGCTGAAGCTTTCTTT
>TRBJ1-2|TRBD1|-|TRBV20-1
CSASSGTGGFPFGYTF
TGCAGTGCTAGTTCCGGGACAGGGGGCTTTCCGTTCGGCTACACCTTC
>TRBJ2-1|TRBD2|-|TRBV10-3
CAISELVAGSLGLRGQFF
TGTGCCATCAGTGAGTTGGTAGCGGGGAGCCTAGGACTAAGAGGGCAGTTCTTC
>TRBJ2-1|-|-|TRBV20-1
CSAEKINEQFF
TGCAGTGCTGAAAAAATAAATGAGCAGTTCTTC
>TRBJ1-6|-|-|TRBV3-1/TRBV3-2
CASSQVRNSPLHF
TGTGCCAGCAGCCAAGTCAGAAATTCACCCCTCCACTTT
>TRBJ2-1|TRBD2|-|TRBV18
CASSRSSGLAGYNEQFF
TGTGCCAGCTCACGCAGCTCGGGACTAGCTGGCTACAATGAGCAGTTCTTC
>TRBJ2-1|-|-|TRBV27
CASSLGTLYNEQFF
TGTGCCAGCAGTCTAGGGACACTCTACAATGAGCAGTTCTTC
>TRBJ2-2|-|few|TRBV5-1
CASSSLPVSTGELFF
TGCGCCAGCAGCTCCTTACCCGTGTCTACCGGGGAGCTGTTTTTT
>TRBJ1-2|TRBD1|few|TRBV30
CAWSARQGIEGYTF
TGTGCCTGGAGCGCCCGACAGGGGATAGAAGGCTACACCTTC
>TRBJ2-3|TRBD1|-|TRBV12-3/TRBV12-4
CASSGTADTQYF
TGTGCCAGCAGCGGGACAGCAGATACGCAGTATTTT
>TRBJ2-1|-|-|TRBV14
CASSQGGHLLEQFF
TGTGCCAGCAGCCAAGGGGGACACTTACTTGAGCAGTTCTTC
>TRBJ2-1|-|-|TRBV11-2
CASSVAESSYNEQFF
TGTGCCAGCAGCGTAGCGGAAAGCTCCTACAATGAGCAGTTCTTC
>TRBJ1-2|TRBD1|-|TRBV5-1
CASSLQGYGYTF
TGCGCCAGCAGCTTACAGGGGTATGGCTACACCTTC
>TRBJ1-1|-|-|TRBV12-3/TRBV12-4
CASSLTPTEAFF
TGTGCCAGCAGTTTGACCCCCACTGAAGCTTTCTTT
>TRBJ2-1|TRBD2|-|TRBV11-3
CASSLAGGPGNEQFF
TGTGCCAGCAGCTTAGCGGGAGGGCCGGGCAATGAGCAGTTCTTC
>TRBJ1-2|TRBD1|-|TRBV5-1
CASSLAAGGNYGYTF
TGCGCCAGCAGCTTGGCGGCAGGGGGTAACTATGGCTACACCTTC
>TRBJ1-3|-|-|TRBV11-3
CASSRGTGNTIYF
TGTGCCAGCAGCCGGGGGACTGGAAACACCATATATTTT
>TRBJ2-3|-|-|TRBV19
CASSPGFTDTQYF
TGTGCCAGTAGTCCCGGATTCACAGATACGCAGTATTTT
>TRBJ2-3|-|-|TRBV7-2
CASSPGAPGATDTQYF
TGTGCCAGCAGCCCTGGGGCACCGGGAGCCACAGATACGCAGTATTTT
>TRBJ2-1|-|-|TRBV5-1
CASSPFLQTTSGEQFF
TGCGCCAGCAGCCCCTTTTTGCAGACTACGTCGGGTGAGCAGTTCTTC